This T cell receptor beta chain was identified during a study of blood T cell repertoires in COVID-19. At the level of the study: Samples representing acute and convalescent COVID-19 were sourced from the United States, Italy and Spain. From T cells, B-cell-depleted T cells, or PBMCs came the material, which was cDNA or gDNA.

This CDR3 spans 14 amino acids. Germline-derived CDR1 and CDR2 are LGHDT and YNNKEL (reference sequence). Trimming pared 4 bases from V and 6 bases from J, leaving 13 bases between. Authors' methods: Amplification of reference gene primers was used by the study to estimate nucleated cell counts. TCRdb's table, derived via immunoSEQ multiplex PCR, lists solely in-frame clones and lacks some. V and J calls and clone size are as listed in that table; D and trimming were resolved from the DNA. The table lists about 98,000 clones, roughly 80% of them singletons. Sequencing used peripheral blood. The sequence derives from an elderly woman with acute or convalescent COVID-19. The gene calls are TRBV3-1 (or the pseudogene TRBV3-2) and TRBJ1-5, with no clear D. The CDR3 is CASSRGEITQPQHF. In DNA, the CDR3 is TGTGCCAGCAGCCGAGGAGAGATTACTCAGCCCCAGCATTTT.